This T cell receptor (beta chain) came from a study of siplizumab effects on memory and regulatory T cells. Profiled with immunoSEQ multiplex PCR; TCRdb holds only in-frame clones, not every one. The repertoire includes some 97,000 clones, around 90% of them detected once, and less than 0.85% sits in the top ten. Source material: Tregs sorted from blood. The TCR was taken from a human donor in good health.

The CDR3 region has the DNA TGTGCCAGCAGCTTAAGGGCCGAAGGAAATTCACCCCTCCACTTT. Residues: CASSLRAEGNSPLHF. The chain combines TRBV7-6 with TRBJ1-6; no firm D call. V lost 2 bases and J lost 7, with 12 bases in between. The germline CDR1 and CDR2 sequences are SGHVS and FNYEAQ. The CDR3 is made up of 15 amino acids.